The 11 T cell receptor beta chains reported below all come from one sample, sequenced in a study of blood T cell repertoires in COVID-19 (dated by TCRdb to 2018 to 2020). Libraries were built with the immunoSEQ multiplex PCR assay. TCRdb stores this immuneACCESS table with in-frame sequences only. Part of the clones is absent; in the studies checked, under half of the shortfall reflects unresolved V genes, and no reason is known for the rest. The sample table holds some 370,000 clones, of which around 87% were seen once. The ten most abundant clones make up about 10% of the sample. Sequencing input: peripheral blood. The origin of the receptors is a woman younger than 45 with COVID-19, enrolled during active disease.

The rearrangement links TRBV7-8 to TRBJ2-1, with TRBD2 as a possible D gene (6 bases). The germline V and J ends were trimmed by 4 bases and 9 bases, with 19 bases remaining between them. Per germline, CDR1 SGHVS and CDR2 FQNEAQ. The CDR3 spans 15 residues. CDR3 sequence: CASSSQVGRRGEQFF. CDR3 sequence (DNA): TGTGCCAGCAGCTCCCAAGTAGGGCGGCGGGGTGAGCAGTTCTTC. The complete variable domain, with remaining parts taken from reference TRBV7-8 and TRBJ2-1, reads GAGVSQSPRYKVAKRGQDVALRCDPISGHVSLFWYQQALGQGPEFLTYFQNEAQLDKSGLPSDRFFAERPEGSVSTLKIQRTQQEDSAVYLCASSSQVGRRGEQFFGPGTRLTVL.

The chain is built from TRBV4-1 and TRBJ1-4; perhaps TRBD1 as D (5 bases). The CDR3 sequence is 16 residues long. Germline CDR1 reads MGHRA; CDR2 reads YSYEKL. The V end was cut by 1 base, the J end by 4 bases, with 13 bases between. CDR3 residues: CASSQGLRQYNEKLFF. The CDR3 DNA reads as TGCGCCAGCAGCCAAGGTTTGAGACAGTATAATGAAAAACTGTTTTTT.

The chain joins TRBV30 to TRBJ2-3; 11 positions match TRBD2. There are 15 residues in the CDR3. CDR1 is GTSNPN, CDR2 SVGIG, per germline (reference sequence). J lost 6 bases, V lost 4 bases, and 9 bases had no gene match. DNA for the CDR3: TGTGCCTGGACTAGCGGGAGGACTGTCGCGGATACGCAGTATTTT. Its protein product is CAWTSGRTVADTQYF.

The chain recombines TRBV21-1 with TRBJ2-1; TRBD1 reflects the table's D call only, with no check against the DNA. TRBV21-1 is labeled a pseudogene. There are 18 residues in the CDR3. The DNA of the CDR3 is TGTGCCAGCAGCAAAGGGACAGGGGACAGAGAGTTGGGGAATGAGCAGTTCTTC. Translated: CASSKGTGDRELGNEQFF.

This sequence joins TRBV19 and TRBJ1-5, with D possibly matching TRBD1 (5 bases). Germline loops: CDR1 LNHDA, CDR2 SQIVND (reference sequence). With 2 bases removed from V and 1 base from J, the gap between germline ends came to 9 bases. The CDR3 has 15 amino acids. The CDR3 protein is CASSIWGESNQPQHF. In DNA, the CDR3 is TGTGCCAGTAGTATATGGGGGGAAAGCAATCAGCCCCAGCATTTT.

The J gene is TRBJ1-2, the V gene TRBV6-2 or TRBV6-3; D possibly corresponds to TRBD1 (6 bases). CDR1 and CDR2 (germline): MNHEY, SVGEGT. The CDR3 runs 15 residues. Between the trimmed V and J ends, which lost 3 bases and 4 bases, there was a span of 15 bases. DNA of the CDR3: TGTGCCAGCAGTTATCCCGGGACAAGCCTCTATGGCTACACCTTC. As protein: CASSYPGTSLYGYTF.

The V and J genes are TRBV10-3 and TRBJ2-5, with D possibly being TRBD1 (6 bases). The germline gives CDR1 ENHRY, CDR2 SYGVKD. The CDR3 consists of 13 residues. Trimming removed 4 bases at V and 4 bases at J, with 10 bases between. CDR3 coding DNA: TGTGCCATCAGTGTCAGGGGCGGAGAGACCCAGTACTTC. Amino acids: CAISVRGGETQYF.

The genes are TRBV25-1 and TRBJ2-1, with 9 bases lining up with TRBD2. Germline CDR1 is MGHDK and CDR2 is SYGVNS. The CDR3 has 16 residues. With 1 base clipped from V and 8 bases from J, the junction kept 9 bases outside the gene matches. The CDR3 loop is CASSEWPRTSEDEQFF. The CDR3 DNA sequence: TGTGCCAGCAGTGAATGGCCCAGGACTAGCGAGGATGAGCAGTTCTTC.

The chain carries TRBV19 and TRBJ1-5, with 7 bases aligning to TRBD1. V was clipped by 5 bases and J by 2 bases; unmatched bases: 3. The CDR3 runs 14 residues. Germline lookup yields CDR1 LNHDA and CDR2 SQIVND (reference sequence). CDR3 protein: CASSATGGNQPQHF. In nucleotides, the CDR3 is TGTGCCAGTAGTGCAACAGGGGGCAATCAGCCCCAGCATTTT.

This clone was seen just once. V is TRBV19 and J is TRBJ2-2, with 10 bases matching TRBD1. This CDR3 comprises 16 residues. Germline assignment: CDR1 LNHDA and CDR2 SQIVND (reference sequence). V gave up 6 bases and J gave up 2 bases; unmatched junction bases: 6. CDR3 DNA: TGTGCCAGTAGAACCGGGACAGGGGCAAACACCGGGGAGCTGTTTTTT. It yields the protein CASRTGTGANTGELFF.

V is TRBV4-1 and J is TRBJ1-1; D remains ambiguous. The CDR3 is 13 amino acids. CDR1 is MGHRA and CDR2 is YSYEKL in the germline V gene. V was clipped by 5 bases and J by 6 bases, with 13 bases between them. The CDR3 region has the DNA TGCGCCAGCAGCTCCGTTCTAAGCCCTGAAGCTTTCTTT. Translated, it gives CASSSVLSPEAFF.